This TCR beta chain was captured by sequencing in a study of cytomegalovirus exposure and HLA in healthy donors. Study results and limitations: A few V segments could not be told apart, such as TRBV6-2 and TRBV6-3, and were left out. In a later analysis, a missense DCLRE1C variant was linked to TCR beta V- and J-gene trimming. Researchers reported that a few CMV-associated chains were confirmed in vitro as CMV antigen-specific.

As to this clone: Its target is not known.

PCR used 60 Vbeta primers and 13 Jbeta primers. Clones were sequenced by immunoSEQ multiplex PCR, and TCRdb holds only the in-frame ones, with some missing. This sample has 95,000 to 100,000 clones, with more than 80% found just once. Germline V gene data show CDR1 as MDHEN and CDR2 as SYDVKM. The CDR3 has 15 amino acids. Trimming removed 4 bases from V and 9 bases from J; junction bases left unmatched: 14. The gene calls are TRBV28 and TRBJ1-2; 7 bases map to TRBD1. The specimen was PBMCs. The TCR originated in a man aged 30-40 years in good health and CMV-seronegative. For the CDR3, the DNA is TGTGCCAGCAGTTCCCTCGGGACAGCCGTTTGGAGCTACACCTTC. Protein: CASSSLGTAVWSYTF.